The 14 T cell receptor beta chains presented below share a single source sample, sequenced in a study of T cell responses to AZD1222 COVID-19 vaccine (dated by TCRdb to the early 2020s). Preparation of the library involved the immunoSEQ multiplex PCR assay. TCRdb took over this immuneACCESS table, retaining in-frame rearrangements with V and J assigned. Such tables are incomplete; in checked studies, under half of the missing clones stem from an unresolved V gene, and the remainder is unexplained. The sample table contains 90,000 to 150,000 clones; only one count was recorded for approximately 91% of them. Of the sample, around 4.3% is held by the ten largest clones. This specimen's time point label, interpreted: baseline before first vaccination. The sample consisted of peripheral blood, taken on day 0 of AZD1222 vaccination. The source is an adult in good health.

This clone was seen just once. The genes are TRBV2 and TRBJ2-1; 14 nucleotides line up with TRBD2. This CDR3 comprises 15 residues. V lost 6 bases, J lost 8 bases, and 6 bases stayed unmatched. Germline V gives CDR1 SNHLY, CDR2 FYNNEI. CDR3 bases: TGTGCCAGCAGGAAAGGGACTAGCGGGGGCCATGAGCAGTTCTTC. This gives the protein CASRKGTSGGHEQFF.

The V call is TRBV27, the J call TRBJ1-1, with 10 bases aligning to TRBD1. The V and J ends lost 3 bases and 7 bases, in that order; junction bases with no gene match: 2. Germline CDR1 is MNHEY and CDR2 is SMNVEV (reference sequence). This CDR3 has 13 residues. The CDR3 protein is CASSFWDRGEAFF. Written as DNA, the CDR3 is TGTGCCAGCAGTTTTTGGGACAGGGGTGAAGCTTTCTTT.

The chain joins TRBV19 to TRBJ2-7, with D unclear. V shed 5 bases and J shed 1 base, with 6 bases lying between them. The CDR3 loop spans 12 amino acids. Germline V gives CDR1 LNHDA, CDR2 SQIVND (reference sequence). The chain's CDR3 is CASSSGSYEQYF. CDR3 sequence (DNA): TGTGCCAGTAGTTCCGGTTCCTACGAGCAGTACTTC.

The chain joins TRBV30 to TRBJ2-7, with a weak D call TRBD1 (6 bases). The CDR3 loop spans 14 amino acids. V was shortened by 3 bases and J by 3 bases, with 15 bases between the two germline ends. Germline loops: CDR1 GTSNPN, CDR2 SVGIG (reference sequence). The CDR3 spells CAWRVPTGRYEQYF. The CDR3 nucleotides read TGTGCCTGGAGAGTTCCCACAGGGCGCTACGAGCAGTACTTC.

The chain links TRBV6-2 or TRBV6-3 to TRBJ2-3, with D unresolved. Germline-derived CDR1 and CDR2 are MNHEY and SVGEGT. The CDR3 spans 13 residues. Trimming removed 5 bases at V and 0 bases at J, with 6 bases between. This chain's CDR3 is CASSQTSTDTQYF. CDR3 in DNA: TGTGCCAGCAGTCAAACAAGCACAGATACGCAGTATTTT.

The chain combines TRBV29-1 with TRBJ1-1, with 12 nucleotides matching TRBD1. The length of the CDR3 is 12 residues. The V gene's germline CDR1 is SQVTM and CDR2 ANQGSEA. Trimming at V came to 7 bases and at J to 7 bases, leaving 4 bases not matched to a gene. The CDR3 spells CSGGQGALEAFF. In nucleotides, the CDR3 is TGCAGCGGGGGACAGGGGGCCCTTGAAGCTTTCTTT.

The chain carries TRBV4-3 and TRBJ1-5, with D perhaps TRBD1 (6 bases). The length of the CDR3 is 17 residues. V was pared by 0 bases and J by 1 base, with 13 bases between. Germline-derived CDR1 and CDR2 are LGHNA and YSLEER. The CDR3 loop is CASSQDLGTWSNQPQHF. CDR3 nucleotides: TGCGCCAGCAGCCAAGATCTAGGGACATGGAGCAATCAGCCCCAGCATTTT.

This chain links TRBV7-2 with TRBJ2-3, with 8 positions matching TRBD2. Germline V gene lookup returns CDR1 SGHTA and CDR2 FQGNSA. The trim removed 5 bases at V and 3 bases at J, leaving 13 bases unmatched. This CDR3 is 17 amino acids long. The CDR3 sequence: CASSLPGGRGGTDTQYF. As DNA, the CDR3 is TGTGCCAGCAGCCTCCCCGGGGGGCGCGGGGGGACAGATACGCAGTATTTT. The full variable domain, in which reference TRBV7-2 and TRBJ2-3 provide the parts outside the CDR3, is GAGVSQSPSNKVTEKGKDVELRCDPISGHTALYWYRQSLGQGLEFLIYFQGNSAPDKSGLPSDRFSAERTGGSVSTLTIQRTQQEDSAVYLCASSLPGGRGGTDTQYFGPGTRLTVL.

The CDR3 reads CASVLGNTEAFF. CDR3 DNA: TGTGCTAGTGTTCTGGGGAACACTGAAGCTTTCTTT. The gene calls are TRBV12-5 and TRBJ1-1; D remains ambiguous. CDR1 and CDR2 from the germline V gene are LGHNT and FRNRAP. The CDR3 has 12 residues. V was pared by 7 bases and J by 1 base, with 7 bases between.

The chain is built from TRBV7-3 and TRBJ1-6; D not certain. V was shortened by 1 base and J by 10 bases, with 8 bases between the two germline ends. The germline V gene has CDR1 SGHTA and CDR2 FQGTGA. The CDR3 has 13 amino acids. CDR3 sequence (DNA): TGTGCCAGCAGCTTAAATACAAGGTCACCCCTCCACTTT. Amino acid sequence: CASSLNTRSPLHF.

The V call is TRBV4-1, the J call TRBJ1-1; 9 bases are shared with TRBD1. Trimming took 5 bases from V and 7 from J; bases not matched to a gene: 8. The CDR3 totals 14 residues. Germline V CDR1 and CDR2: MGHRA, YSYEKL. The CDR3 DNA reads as TGCGCCAGCAGCGCCCGACAGGGGGTCGGTGAAGCTTTCTTT. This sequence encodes CASSARQGVGEAFF.

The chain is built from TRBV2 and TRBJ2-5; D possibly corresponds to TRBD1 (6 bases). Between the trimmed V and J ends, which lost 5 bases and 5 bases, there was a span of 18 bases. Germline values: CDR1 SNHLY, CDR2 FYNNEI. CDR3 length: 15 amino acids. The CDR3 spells CASSIGRGNLETQYF. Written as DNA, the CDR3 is TGTGCCAGCAGTATTGGCAGGGGTAACCTCGAGACCCAGTACTTC.

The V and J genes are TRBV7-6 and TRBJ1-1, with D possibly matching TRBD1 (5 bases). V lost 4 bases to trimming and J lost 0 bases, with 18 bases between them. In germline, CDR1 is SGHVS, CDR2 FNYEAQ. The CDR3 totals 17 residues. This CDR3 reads CASSSLPPTALNTEAFF. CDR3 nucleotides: TGTGCCAGCAGCTCCCTTCCGCCGACAGCCTTGAACACTGAAGCTTTCTTT.

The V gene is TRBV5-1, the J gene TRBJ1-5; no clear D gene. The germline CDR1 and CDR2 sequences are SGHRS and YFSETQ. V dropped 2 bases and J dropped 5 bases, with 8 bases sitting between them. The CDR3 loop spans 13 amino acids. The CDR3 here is CASSLESYQPQHF. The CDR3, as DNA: TGCGCCAGCAGCTTAGAATCATATCAGCCCCAGCATTTT.